This T cell receptor beta chain was profiled in a study of blood T cells in healthy people across ages. The CDR3 extends over 14 amino acids. CDR1 is MGHRA and CDR2 is YSYEKL in the germline V gene. V was trimmed by 3 bases and J by 8 bases, leaving 16 bases between them. This clonotype has just one count. The use of a sample-barcoded 5' primer and a J-beta primer mix characterized a second PCR of 7 to 11 cycles. Via MiXCR, TCRdb re-called the 5' RACE reads, giving one row per CDR3 protein. The top ten hold around 11% of the sample, which has 1.5 million to 2 million distinct CDR3 sequences, roughly a third seen once. Each sample had at least 6.5 million PBMCs isolated. A minimum of 6 micrograms of total RNA was extracted per sample.

Sequenced: blood. The receptor was derived from a young woman in good health. The chain combines TRBV4-1 with TRBJ1-1, with D unresolved. The CDR3 coding sequence is TGCGCCAGCAGCCATCTTGACCGGGTCCACGAAGCTTTCTTT. Its protein product is CASSHLDRVHEAFF.